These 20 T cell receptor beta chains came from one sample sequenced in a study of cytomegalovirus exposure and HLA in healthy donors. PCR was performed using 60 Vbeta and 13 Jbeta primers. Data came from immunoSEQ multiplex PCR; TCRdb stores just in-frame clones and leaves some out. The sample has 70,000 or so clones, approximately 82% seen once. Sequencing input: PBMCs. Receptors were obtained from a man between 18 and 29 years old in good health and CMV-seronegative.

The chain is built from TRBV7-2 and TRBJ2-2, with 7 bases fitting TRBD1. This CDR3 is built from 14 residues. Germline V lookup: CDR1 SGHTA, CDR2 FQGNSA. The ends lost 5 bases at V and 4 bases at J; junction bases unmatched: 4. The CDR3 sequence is CASSPRQGTGELFF. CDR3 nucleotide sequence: TGTGCCAGCAGCCCTCGACAGGGCACCGGGGAGCTGTTTTTT.

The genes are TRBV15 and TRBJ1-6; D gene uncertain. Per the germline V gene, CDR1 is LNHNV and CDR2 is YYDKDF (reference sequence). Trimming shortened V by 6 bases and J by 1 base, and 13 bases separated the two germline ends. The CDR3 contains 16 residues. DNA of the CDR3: TGTGCCACCAGAAGTGCTAAGATTTCCTATAATTCACCCCTCCACTTT. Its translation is CATRSAKISYNSPLHF.

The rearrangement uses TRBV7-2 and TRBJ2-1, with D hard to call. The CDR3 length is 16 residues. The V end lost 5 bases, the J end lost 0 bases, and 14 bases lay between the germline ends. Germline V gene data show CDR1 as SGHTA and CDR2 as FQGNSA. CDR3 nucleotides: TGTGCCAGCAGCCTGGGTCAGCCTAGCTCCTACAATGAGCAGTTCTTC. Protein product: CASSLGQPSSYNEQFF.

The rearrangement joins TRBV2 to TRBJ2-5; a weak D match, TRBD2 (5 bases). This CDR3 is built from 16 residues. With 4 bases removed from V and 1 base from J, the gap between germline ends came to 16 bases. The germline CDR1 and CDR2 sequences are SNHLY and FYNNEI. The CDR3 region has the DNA TGTGCCAGCAGTGCCGACCGGGAATCCGTCCAAGAGACCCAGTACTTC. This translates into CASSADRESVQETQYF.

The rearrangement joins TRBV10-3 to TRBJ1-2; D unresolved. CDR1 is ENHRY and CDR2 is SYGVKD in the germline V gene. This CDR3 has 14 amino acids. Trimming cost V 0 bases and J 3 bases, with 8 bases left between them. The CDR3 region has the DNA TGTGCCATCAGTGAGTCCGAATTAGACTATGGCTACACCTTC. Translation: CAISESELDYGYTF.

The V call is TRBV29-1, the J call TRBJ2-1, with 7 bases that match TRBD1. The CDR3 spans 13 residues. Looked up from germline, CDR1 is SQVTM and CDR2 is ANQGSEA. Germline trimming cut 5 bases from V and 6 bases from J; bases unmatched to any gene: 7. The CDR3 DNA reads TGCAGCGTTAGACAGGGATTTTCCAATGAGCAGTTCTTC. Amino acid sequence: CSVRQGFSNEQFF.

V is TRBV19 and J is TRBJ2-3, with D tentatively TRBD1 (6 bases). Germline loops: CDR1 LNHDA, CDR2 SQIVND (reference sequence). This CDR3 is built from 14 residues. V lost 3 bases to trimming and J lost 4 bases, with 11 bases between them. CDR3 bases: TGTGCCAGTAGTATTAGCAGGGGATCAGATACGCAGTATTTT. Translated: CASSISRGSDTQYF. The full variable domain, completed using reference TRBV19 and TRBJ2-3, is DGGITQSPKYLFRKEGQNVTLSCEQNLNHDAMYWYRQDPGQGLRLIYYSQIVNDFQKGDIAEGYSVSREKKESFPLTVTSAQKNPTAFYLCASSISRGSDTQYFGPGTRLTVL.

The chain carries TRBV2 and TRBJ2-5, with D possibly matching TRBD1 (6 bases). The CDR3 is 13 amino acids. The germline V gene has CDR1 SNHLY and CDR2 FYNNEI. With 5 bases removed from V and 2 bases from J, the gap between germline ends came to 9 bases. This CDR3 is CASSRDTQETQYF. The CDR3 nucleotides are TGTGCCAGCAGTCGGGACACTCAAGAGACCCAGTACTTC.

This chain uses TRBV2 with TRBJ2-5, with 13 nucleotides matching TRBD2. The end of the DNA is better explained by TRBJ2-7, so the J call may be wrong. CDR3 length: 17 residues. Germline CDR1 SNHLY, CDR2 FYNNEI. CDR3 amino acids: CASSVEGLAGFSYEQYF. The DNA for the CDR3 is TGTGCCAGCAGTGTGGAGGGACTAGCGGGATTCTCCTACGAGCAGTACTTC.

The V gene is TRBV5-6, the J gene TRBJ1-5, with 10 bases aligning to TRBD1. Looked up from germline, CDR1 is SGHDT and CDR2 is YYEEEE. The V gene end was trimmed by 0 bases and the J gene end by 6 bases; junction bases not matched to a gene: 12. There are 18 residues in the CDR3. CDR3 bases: TGTGCCAGCAGCTTGGGACCGGGGACAGGGGCCTCCACTCAGCCCCAGCATTTT. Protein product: CASSLGPGTGASTQPQHF.

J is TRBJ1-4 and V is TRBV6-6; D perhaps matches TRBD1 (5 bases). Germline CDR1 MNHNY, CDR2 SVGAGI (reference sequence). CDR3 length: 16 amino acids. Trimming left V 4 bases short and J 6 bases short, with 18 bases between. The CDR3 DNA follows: TGTGCCAGCAGTTCTCACCCAGGGAAAGGGGATGAAAAACTGTTTTTT. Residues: CASSSHPGKGDEKLFF.

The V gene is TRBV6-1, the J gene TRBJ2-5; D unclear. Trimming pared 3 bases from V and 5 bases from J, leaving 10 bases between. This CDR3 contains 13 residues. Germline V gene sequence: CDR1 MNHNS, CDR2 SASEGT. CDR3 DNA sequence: TGTGCCAGCAGTGAGTCAGGATGGGAGACCCAGTACTTC. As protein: CASSESGWETQYF.

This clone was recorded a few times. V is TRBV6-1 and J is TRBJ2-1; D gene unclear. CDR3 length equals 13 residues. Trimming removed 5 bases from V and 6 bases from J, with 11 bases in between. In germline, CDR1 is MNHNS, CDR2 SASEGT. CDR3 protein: CASSPSYFNEQFF. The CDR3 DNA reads TGTGCCAGCAGTCCTAGTTACTTCAATGAGCAGTTCTTC.

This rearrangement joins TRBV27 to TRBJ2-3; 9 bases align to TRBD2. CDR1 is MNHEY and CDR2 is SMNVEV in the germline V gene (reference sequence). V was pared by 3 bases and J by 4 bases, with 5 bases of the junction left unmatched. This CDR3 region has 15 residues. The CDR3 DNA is TGTGCCAGCAGTTTTTCCCTAGCGGGGCCAGATACGCAGTATTTT. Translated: CASSFSLAGPDTQYF.

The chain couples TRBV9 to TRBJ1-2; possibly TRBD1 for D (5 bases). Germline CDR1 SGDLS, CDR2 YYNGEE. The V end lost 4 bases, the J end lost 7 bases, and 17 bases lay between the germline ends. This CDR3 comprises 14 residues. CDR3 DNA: TGTGCCAGCAGCCGACCACCAGGGCGGAGTGGCTACACCTTC. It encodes CASSRPPGRSGYTF. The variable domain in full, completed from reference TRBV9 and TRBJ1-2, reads DSGVTQTPKHLITATGQRVTLRCSPRSGDLSVYWYQQSLDQGLQFLIQYYNGEERAKGNILERFSAQQFPDLHSELNLSSLELGDSALYFCASSRPPGRSGYTFGSGTRLTVV.

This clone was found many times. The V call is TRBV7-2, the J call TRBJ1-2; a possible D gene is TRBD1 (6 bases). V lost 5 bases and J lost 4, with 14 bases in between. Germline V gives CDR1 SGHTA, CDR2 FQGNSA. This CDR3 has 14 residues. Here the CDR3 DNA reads TGTGCCAGCAGCAAACAGGGTGTCGGCTATGGCTACACCTTC. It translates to CASSKQGVGYGYTF.

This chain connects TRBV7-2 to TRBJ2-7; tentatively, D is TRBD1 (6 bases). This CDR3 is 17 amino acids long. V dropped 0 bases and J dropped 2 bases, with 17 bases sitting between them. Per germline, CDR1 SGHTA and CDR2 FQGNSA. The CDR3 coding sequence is TGTGCCAGCAGCTTAGCGCGCATAAGAGGGGACACCTACGAGCAGTACTTC. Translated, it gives CASSLARIRGDTYEQYF.

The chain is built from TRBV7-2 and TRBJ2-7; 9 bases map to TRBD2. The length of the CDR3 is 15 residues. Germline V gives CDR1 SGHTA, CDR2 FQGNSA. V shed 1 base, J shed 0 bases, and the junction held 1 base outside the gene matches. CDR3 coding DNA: TGTGCCAGCAGCTTAGAAGCGGGGGGCTCCTACGAGCAGTACTTC. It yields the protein CASSLEAGGSYEQYF.

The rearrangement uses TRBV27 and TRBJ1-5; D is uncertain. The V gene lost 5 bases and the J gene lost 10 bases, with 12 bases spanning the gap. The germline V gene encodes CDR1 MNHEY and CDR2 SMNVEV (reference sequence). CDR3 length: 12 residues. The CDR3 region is CASSIPGTPQHF. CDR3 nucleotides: TGTGCCAGCAGTATCCCAGGTACCCCCCAGCATTTT.

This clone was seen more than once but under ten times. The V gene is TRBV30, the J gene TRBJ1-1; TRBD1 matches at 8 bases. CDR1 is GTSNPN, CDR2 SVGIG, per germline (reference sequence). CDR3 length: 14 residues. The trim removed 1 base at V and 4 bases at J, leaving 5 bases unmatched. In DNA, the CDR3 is TGTGCCTGGAGTGACCCGACAGGGGTCACTGAAGCTTTCTTT. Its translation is CAWSDPTGVTEAFF.